This T cell receptor (beta chain) was captured in a study of long-term antiretroviral therapy in people with HIV. Overall study findings and caveats: Narrower CDR3 length ranges marked HIV repertoires relative to controls. Following ART, diversity rose but still fell short of transplant donor controls. Pre-ART expanded TRB clones stayed dominant throughout, though often decreasing after ART.

Samples were assayed with immunoSEQ v3.0 at survey level. The target of sequencing was 40,000-50,000 T-cell genomes per sample. Generated by immunoSEQ multiplex PCR, the TCRdb table keeps only in-frame clones and is missing some. In the table there are around 20,000 clones, about 88% of which are singletons. V was clipped by 2 bases and J by 7 bases, with 6 bases between them. CDR1 and CDR2 from the germline V gene are MNHEY and SVGAGI. This CDR3 has 13 amino acids. This clone was counted a few times. Its specificity is unknown. The starting material was unsorted PBMCs, obtained 0.9 years after starting antiretroviral therapy. V usage is TRBV6-5 and J usage is TRBJ1-6; D not certain. The sequence came from a man aged 18 to 30 with HIV. The CDR3 here is CASSYQPNSPLHF. CDR3 in DNA: TGTGCCAGCAGTTACCAGCCCAATTCACCCCTCCACTTT.